This TCR beta chain is drawn from a study of T cells in localized non-small cell lung cancer (dated by TCRdb to 2018 to 2021). For the study in its entirety: T cell repertoires of 236 early-stage NSCLC patients were analyzed, with tumors being compared against uninvolved tumor-adjacent lungs. The cohort consisted of 200 to 300 treatment-naive NSCLC patients whose localized lung tumors had been resected. Of the NSCLC patients, around 140 were male and around 99 were female, and the mean age was around 70 years. The investigation overall reported the following: Because multi-region sequencing of the tumors was not done, intratumor heterogeneity could not be ruled out. Uninvolved tumor-adjacent lung showed the highest T cell clonality, higher than tumor, which suggests more focused antigenic responses in the uninvolved tumor-adjacent lung. Of the top 100 tumor clones, a median of roughly 57 were detected in paired uninvolved adjacent lung; about 26 were also among that lung's top 100. Because the study design was exploratory, TCR variables were selected using unadjusted p-values without false-discovery rate correction. Longer overall survival was associated with higher T cell density in blood, whereas shorter survival was associated with higher clonality in adjacent lung.

Comments on this clone: Its antigen is unknown. The input lacks base qualities; no much larger clone sits a single base away.

Uninvolved adjacent lung was obtained at least 2 cm from the tumor margin, and the absence of atypia was confirmed by two independent pathologists. At diagnosis, peripheral blood, uninvolved tumor-adjacent lung and tumor were collected and stored as a combination of fresh-frozen and FFPE material. From the cysteine through the phenylalanine, the CDR3 covers 15 amino acids. Only the CDR3 region is kept as DNA, spanning 45 bases read in frame from base 1. Taken from the germline V gene, the CDR1 and CDR2 loops are WSHSY and SAAADI. Germline trimming amounts to 5 bases on V and 5 bases on J, with 5 as the count of junction bases outside the gene matches. TCR beta CDR3 regions were sequenced from DNA using the immunoSEQ Assay. As for how the authors treated the data: To compute T cell density, TCR beta template counts were normalized to usable DNA, which was estimated by amplifying housekeeping genes. Using the preseqR package, richness was estimated by extrapolating to 120,000 templates for tissue samples and 400,000 templates for PBMC samples. Clonality was calculated as one minus Pielou's evenness. Tissue-enriched TCRs were identified through differential abundance testing performed on productive amino-acid clonotypes, with a minimum total count of 5 and an alpha of 0.1. The Jaccard Index and the Morisita Overlap Index were used to measure how much the repertoires overlapped between compartments. GLIPH clustered TCR beta CDR3s with public tetramer-defined viral CDR3s; viral motifs required at least three viral sequences plus V-gene enrichment. What TCRdb holds here is the immuneACCESS table cut down to in-frame rearrangements. Part of the clones is not present; checked against another copy, under half of the missing clones reflect an unresolved V gene, and the others are unexplained. The V and J calls and clone size come from that table; D and trimming were worked out from the DNA. The sample records roughly 1,700 clones, 22% of which are singletons. Over 15% of the sample is in the top ten clones.

The clonotype originates from a man aged 40 to 70 with stage II lung adenocarcinoma. Sequencing used normal lung tissue next to the tumor, obtained before any cancer treatment. This chain joins TRBV10-2 to TRBJ1-6; TRBD1 lines up with 8 middle nucleotides. The nucleotides are TGCGCCAGCAGTTTCGGACAGGGCAATAATTCACCCCTCCACTTT. Translated, this gives CASSFGQGNNSPLHF.